The 17 T cell receptor beta chains in this list originate from one sample, sequenced in a study of cytomegalovirus exposure and HLA in healthy donors (TCRdb year 2017). Library prep was done by the immunoSEQ multiplex PCR assay. For the multiplex PCR, a mixture combining 60 forward primers for TCR Vbeta segments and 13 reverse primers for TCR Jbeta segments was used. TCRdb obtained this table from immuneACCESS and retained in-frame rearrangements with V and J assigned. These tables miss some clones; where compared with another copy, unresolved V genes account for less than half of the shortfall, and the remainder is unexplained. The sample data list about 150,000 clones, and more than 70% of these were observed just once. The ten largest clones add up to about 0.39% of the sample. The material sequenced was PBMCs. These receptors all come from a boy between 2 and 10 years old in good health and CMV-seronegative.

The chain is built from TRBV6-5 and TRBJ2-3; D is perhaps TRBD2 (6 bases). V was clipped by 7 bases and J by 0 bases, with 14 bases between them. CDR3 length equals 15 residues. CDR1 and CDR2 (germline): MNHEY, SVGAGI. CDR3 DNA: TGTGCCAGCAAAACGCTAGCGACTAGCACAGATACGCAGTATTTT. Translated: CASKTLATSTDTQYF.

The V call is TRBV7-9, the J call TRBJ1-1, with D unclear. Trimming pared 2 bases from V and 5 bases from J, leaving 6 bases between. The CDR3 loop spans 12 amino acids. Germline assignment: CDR1 SEHNR and CDR2 FQNEAQ (reference sequence). Written as DNA, the CDR3 is TGTGCCAGCAGCTTATATGTAACTGAAGCTTTCTTT. This gives the protein CASSLYVTEAFF.

The V and J genes are TRBV19 and TRBJ2-7; unclear D gene. Between the trimmed V and J ends, which lost 3 bases and 5 bases, there was a span of 11 bases. The CDR3 contains 13 residues. CDR1 and CDR2 from the germline V gene are LNHDA and SQIVND (reference sequence). The CDR3 is CASSMGHPHEQYF. The CDR3 region has the DNA TGTGCCAGTAGTATGGGCCACCCGCACGAGCAGTACTTC. Full variable domain (remainder filled in from reference TRBV19 and TRBJ2-7): DGGITQSPKYLFRKEGQNVTLSCEQNLNHDAMYWYRQDPGQGLRLIYYSQIVNDFQKGDIAEGYSVSREKKESFPLTVTSAQKNPTAFYLCASSMGHPHEQYFGPGTRLTVT.

This clone came up once. As DNA, the CDR3 is TGTGCCAGCAGCTTAAATCCTAGCGGGAGGGTTGGTGAGCAGTTCTTC. Amino acid sequence: CASSLNPSGRVGEQFF. V usage is TRBV11-2 and J usage is TRBJ2-1; 12 bases agree with TRBD2. Germline CDR1 SGHAT, CDR2 FQNNGV. The CDR3 has 16 residues. V shed 2 bases and J 9 bases; nucleotides not matched to a gene: 8.

This clone appeared a few times. The chain joins TRBV14 to TRBJ1-1, with D maybe TRBD1 (5 bases). This CDR3 is built from 13 residues. CDR1 is SGHDN and CDR2 is FVKESK in the germline V gene. V lost 4 bases to trimming and J lost 8 bases, with 14 bases between them. CDR3 in DNA: TGTGCCAGCAGCCTAACAGGCCCCGTAGAAGCTTTCTTT. Amino acid sequence: CASSLTGPVEAFF.

The V gene is TRBV5-1, the J gene TRBJ1-4; possibly TRBD1 for D (5 bases). In germline, CDR1 is SGHRS, CDR2 YFSETQ. The CDR3 contains 15 residues. The germline V and J ends were trimmed by 0 bases and 7 bases, with 13 bases remaining between them. CDR3: CASSLEAGGGEKLFF. CDR3 in DNA: TGCGCCAGCAGCTTGGAGGCTGGGGGGGGTGAAAAACTGTTTTTT. The full variable domain, completed using reference TRBV5-1 and TRBJ1-4, is KAGVTQTPRYLIKTRGQQVTLSCSPISGHRSVSWYQQTPGQGLQFLFEYFSETQRNKGNFPGRFSGRQFSNSRSEMNVSTLELGDSALYLCASSLEAGGGEKLFFGSGTQLSVL.

This chain links TRBV9 with TRBJ2-5; 10 bases align to TRBD2. There are 17 residues in the CDR3. With V trimmed by 0 bases and J by 5 bases, 10 bases remained unmatched. Germline values: CDR1 SGDLS, CDR2 YYNGEE. This CDR3 is CASSVGVASGSSETQYF. The CDR3 DNA reads as TGTGCCAGCAGCGTAGGCGTAGCTAGCGGGAGCTCGGAGACCCAGTACTTC. The complete variable domain, with remaining parts taken from reference TRBV9 and TRBJ2-5, reads DSGVTQTPKHLITATGQRVTLRCSPRSGDLSVYWYQQSLDQGLQFLIQYYNGEERAKGNILERFSAQQFPDLHSELNLSSLELGDSALYFCASSVGVASGSSETQYFGPGTRLLVL.

The V gene is TRBV11-2, the J gene TRBJ2-3, with 9 bases aligning to TRBD1. The V gene end was trimmed by 3 bases and the J gene end by 3 bases; junction bases not matched to a gene: 10. This CDR3 region has 17 residues. Germline CDR1 and CDR2: SGHAT and FQNNGV. The CDR3 DNA follows: TGTGCCAGCAGCTTCACAGGGGGCGCGGGTGCAACAGATACGCAGTATTTT. This translates into CASSFTGGAGATDTQYF.

Here the CDR3 DNA reads TGTGCCTGGAGTGTATATCAGGGGGGAGCTTTCTTT. As protein: CAWSVYQGGAFF. The chain links TRBV30 to TRBJ1-1; TRBD1 matches 7 bases. This CDR3 has 12 residues. CDR1 GTSNPN and CDR2 SVGIG come from the germline V gene (reference sequence). Unmatched junction bases numbered 5, after V lost 0 bases and J lost 10 bases.

In this sample, this clone turned up once. The J gene is TRBJ2-3, the V gene TRBV5-1; no definite D call. V lost 3 bases, J lost 2 bases, and 13 bases lay in between. Germline lookup yields CDR1 SGHRS and CDR2 YFSETQ. There are 15 residues in the CDR3. The CDR3 nucleotides are TGCGCCAGCAGCTCCCCGAGTCCCCACACAGATACGCAGTATTTT. As protein: CASSSPSPHTDTQYF.

The chain carries TRBV10-3 and TRBJ1-1; TRBD1 agrees at 9 bases. V lost 8 bases to trimming and J lost 3 bases; unmatched junction nucleotides: 4. Germline lookup yields CDR1 ENHRY and CDR2 SYGVKD. The CDR3 consists of 13 residues. The CDR3 DNA reads TGTGCCATCGGGACAGGGCAGGACACTGAAGCTTTCTTT. As protein: CAIGTGQDTEAFF.

This sequence joins TRBV6-1 and TRBJ1-2, with TRBD1 matching over 9 bases. Germline-derived CDR1 and CDR2 are MNHNS and SASEGT. The ends lost 4 bases at V and 0 bases at J; junction bases unmatched: 9. CDR3 length: 17 residues. The CDR3 loop is CASSAPGQGLANYGYTF. The CDR3 DNA reads TGTGCCAGCAGTGCACCGGGACAGGGCCTCGCTAACTATGGCTACACCTTC.

The chain recombines TRBV29-1 with TRBJ2-2, with 9 bases fitting TRBD1. The CDR3 length is 11 residues. Per the germline V gene, CDR1 is SQVTM and CDR2 is ANQGSEA. J gave up 8 bases and V 7 bases, and 2 bases lay outside the gene matches. The CDR3 nucleotides read TGCAGCGCACAGGGGGCAGGGGAGCTGTTTTTT. Its translation is CSAQGAGELFF.

The chain carries TRBV21-1 and TRBJ2-3; TRBD2, the table's D call, lacks a check against the DNA. TRBV21-1 is marked as a pseudogene. The length of the CDR3 is 17 residues. CDR3 sequence (DNA): TGTGCCAGCAGCAATCCCCCCAAGGGGACTAGCACAGATACGCAGTATTTT. Its translation: CASSNPPKGTSTDTQYF.

The V gene is TRBV27, the J gene TRBJ1-1; TRBD1 is a possible D gene (6 bases). The CDR3 sequence is 14 residues long. Looked up from germline, CDR1 is MNHEY and CDR2 is SMNVEV (reference sequence). The ends were cut back, 2 bases at V and 6 bases at J, with 13 bases in the middle. The CDR3 bases are TGTGCCAGCAGTTTACAACAGGGTGTGGCTGAAGCTTTCTTT. Translated: CASSLQQGVAEAFF.

The chain employs TRBV9 and TRBJ2-2; 8 positions agree with TRBD2. This CDR3 has 14 amino acids. V shed 4 bases and J 5 bases; nucleotides not matched to a gene: 4. Germline V lookup: CDR1 SGDLS, CDR2 YYNGEE. CDR3 loop: CASSLRGGTGELFF. In DNA, the CDR3 is TGTGCCAGCAGCCTTCGCGGGGGGACCGGGGAGCTGTTTTTT.

This clone came up a few times. The chain couples TRBV5-8 to TRBJ1-1, with D unclear. The germline V gene encodes CDR1 SGHTS and CDR2 YDEGEE. V lost 0 bases and J 1 base, leaving 10 bases between the germline ends. The CDR3 totals 15 residues. The CDR3: CASSLVVQANTEAFF. CDR3 nucleotides: TGTGCCAGCAGCTTGGTTGTTCAGGCGAACACTGAAGCTTTCTTT. The whole variable domain, filled in from reference TRBV5-8 and TRBJ1-1, reads EAGVTQSPTHLIKTRGQQATLRCSPISGHTSVYWYQQALGLGLQFLLWYDEGEERNRGNFPPRFSGRQFPNYSSELNVNALELEDSALYLCASSLVVQANTEAFFGQGTRLTVV.